This T cell receptor (beta chain) is drawn from a study of cytomegalovirus exposure and HLA in healthy donors. The donors were in the roughly 110-subject validation cohort; that cohort was separate from the approximately 700-subject first cohort. Some clones are missing from TCRdb's copy, which holds only in-frame ones; the method was immunoSEQ multiplex PCR. Among 150,000 to 200,000 clones, around 96% were seen once, and the ten largest hold about 0.89%. This CDR3 is built from 16 residues. Germline V gives CDR1 SQVTM, CDR2 ANQGSEA. V gave up 0 bases and J gave up 1 base; unmatched junction bases: 3.

This sequence originates from a woman under 30 in good health and CMV-seronegative. What was sequenced was PBMCs. The chain carries TRBV29-1 and TRBJ1-1; 12 bases agree with TRBD1. The DNA of the CDR3 is TGCAGCGTTGAAGAAGGGGGACAGGGGGCGAACACTGAAGCTTTCTTT. Translation gives CSVEEGGQGANTEAFF.